The clone carrying this T cell receptor (beta chain) has only a few counts. Its target is unknown. The sample belongs to a study of T cells in localized non-small cell lung cancer. General study results and limits: Uninvolved adjacent lung had the highest recorded T cell clonality, with tumor below it.

The CDR3 totals 20 residues. The J segment lost 1 base and the V segment lost 5 bases, leaving 14 bases of the junction unmatched. Germline V CDR1 and CDR2: MDHEN, SYDVKM. Assay: immunoSEQ multiplex PCR; the TCRdb copy retains only in-frame clones and omits some. Here the sample spans about 1,500 clones, 25% being singletons. The sequenced sample was normal lung tissue next to the tumor, obtained before any cancer treatment. This rearrangement joins TRBV28 to TRBJ2-3; TRBD2 matches at 14 bases. This TCR came from a male donor aged 60 or older with stage I lung adenocarcinoma. The CDR3 DNA sequence: TGTGCCAGCAGTCCAAAACGAAGACTAGCGGGAGGGCCCGGCACAGATACGCAGTATTTT. It is translated as CASSPKRRLAGGPGTDTQYF.